Shown below are 14 T cell receptor beta chains from a single sample sequenced in a study of Graves' ophthalmopathy and Graves' hyperthyroidism. RNA transcripts yielded amplified TCR beta CDR3 regions. HTBI-primed first-round RT-PCR preceded second-round multiplex PCR. In TCRdb, the multiplex PCR reads were re-called with MiXCR into one record per CDR3 protein. The table records roughly 700,000 distinct CDR3 sequences, around 40% of them present only once. Sequenced input: peripheral blood. The receptor set was obtained from an adult man with Graves' ophthalmopathy.

This clonotype was detected ten times or more. The V gene is TRBV15, the J gene TRBJ1-4, with TRBD1 as a possible D gene (6 bases). V lost 1 base to trimming and J lost 7 bases, with 13 bases between them. Germline CDR1 is LNHNV and CDR2 is YYDKDF (reference sequence). This CDR3 is 15 amino acids long. The CDR3 is CATSRGPGASEKLFF. DNA of the CDR3: TGTGCCACCAGCAGAGGTCCGGGGGCGAGTGAAAAACTGTTTTTT.

For this clonotype: Compared with germline, one end of the junction differs, possibly owing to a read error. The chain combines TRBV20-1 with TRBJ2-7, with 11 bases aligning to TRBD2. The CDR3 loop spans 15 amino acids. CDR1 DFQATT and CDR2 SNEGSKA come from the germline V gene (reference sequence). In nucleotides, the CDR3 is TGCAGTGCTGGGGGACTAGCGGTTAGCTCCTACGTGCAGTACTTC. This sequence encodes CSAGGLAVSSYVQYF.

Details on this clonotype: A much larger clonotype is one base distant, so this may be a read error. The J gene is TRBJ1-6, the V gene TRBV5-1; D unresolved. Per the germline V gene, CDR1 is SGHRS and CDR2 is YFSETQ. The CDR3 runs 12 residues. The CDR3: CASSSSGLPLHF. The CDR3 DNA reads TGTGCCAGCAGCTCAAGTGGTTTACCCCTCCACTTT.

This chain joins TRBV7-2 and TRBJ1-2; a weak D match, TRBD1 (5 bases). Trimming took 6 bases from V and 0 from J, leaving 14 bases between them. This CDR3 has 15 residues. Per the germline V gene, CDR1 is SGHTA and CDR2 is FQGNSA. CDR3 sequence (DNA): TGTGCCAGCAGTTTAAGTGGGACCGCTAACTATGGCTACACCTTC. As protein: CASSLSGTANYGYTF.

The rearrangement uses TRBV19 and TRBJ2-7; 7 bases match TRBD1. CDR1 and CDR2 from the germline V gene are LNHDA and SQIVND (reference sequence). CDR3 length equals 14 residues. The V and J ends lost 4 bases and 7 bases, in that order; junction bases with no gene match: 10. This CDR3 reads CASSKTGTVVEQYF. In DNA, the CDR3 is TGTGCCAGTAGTAAAACCGGGACAGTGGTTGAGCAGTACTTC.

This chain links TRBV28 with TRBJ1-6, with D unclear. CDR1 is MDHEN, CDR2 SYDVKM, per germline. CDR3 size: 14 residues. Trimming pared 3 bases from V and 6 bases from J, leaving 9 bases between. CDR3 nucleotides: TGTGCCAGCAGTTTGGGGAGCTTTAATTCACCCCTCCACTTT. Protein product: CASSLGSFNSPLHF.

This clonotype was observed at least ten times. J is TRBJ2-7 and V is TRBV15; D unclear. This CDR3 spans 15 amino acids. CDR1 is LNHNV and CDR2 is YYDKDF in the germline V gene (reference sequence). The V gene lost 0 bases and the J gene lost 2 bases, with 11 bases spanning the gap. CDR3 DNA: TGTGCCACCAGCAGAGAGTTGGCTGGGGCCTACGAGCAGTACTTC. Translation gives CATSRELAGAYEQYF.

This clonotype was observed many times. The chain joins TRBV19 to TRBJ1-1; a possible D gene is TRBD1 (6 bases). Trimming took 5 bases from V and 3 from J, leaving 10 bases between them. The CDR3 length is 13 residues. Looked up from germline, CDR1 is LNHDA and CDR2 is SQIVND (reference sequence). The CDR3 loop is CASSLQGHTEAFF. The DNA of the CDR3 is TGTGCCAGTAGTCTACAGGGTCACACTGAAGCTTTCTTT.

The chain combines TRBV5-1 with TRBJ2-7, with D unclear. Germline V gives CDR1 SGHRS, CDR2 YFSETQ. The CDR3 is made up of 14 amino acids. V lost 4 bases, J lost 0 bases, and 11 bases lay in between. The CDR3: CASSQIQSSYEQYF. The DNA of the CDR3 is TGCGCCAGCAGCCAGATACAGAGCTCCTACGAGCAGTACTTC.

Ten or more counts support this clonotype. This chain connects TRBV7-6 to TRBJ2-7; 10 positions agree with TRBD1. In germline, CDR1 is SGHVS, CDR2 FNYEAQ. V shed 3 bases, J shed 4 bases, and the junction held 3 bases outside the gene matches. The CDR3 sequence is 14 residues long. CDR3 DNA sequence: TGTGCCAGCAGCTTTGGACAGGGGGAATACGAGCAGTACTTC. The encoded protein is CASSFGQGEYEQYF. The whole variable domain, filled in from reference TRBV7-6 and TRBJ2-7, reads GAGVSQSPRYKVTKRGQDVALRCDPISGHVSLYWYRQALGQGPEFLTYFNYEAQQDKSGLPNDRFSAERPEGSISTLTIQRTEQRDSAMYRCASSFGQGEYEQYFGPGTRLTVT.

This clonotype has more than one count but fewer than ten. Germline and junction disagree at one end, which may indicate a read error. The genes are TRBV24-1 and TRBJ1-5; no clear D gene. Germline CDR1 KGHDR, CDR2 SFDVKD. This CDR3 spans 16 amino acids. The CDR3 DNA reads TGTGCCAGCAGTGAAGCCCCGACAAATAGCAATCAGCCCCAGCATTTT. Translated: CASSEAPTNSNQPQHF.

The genes are TRBV7-3 and TRBJ2-5, with a possible D match to TRBD2 (5 bases). The end of the DNA is better explained by TRBJ2-1, so the J call may be wrong. Looked up from germline, CDR1 is SGHTA and CDR2 is FQGTGA. CDR3 length equals 15 residues. The CDR3 nucleotides read TGTGCCAGCAGCTTAATTTCCTCTAGCCGTGATGAGCAGTTCTTC. Its protein product is CASSLISSSRDEQFF.

The V gene is TRBV5-8, the J gene TRBJ2-7; the D is unclear. Germline V gives CDR1 SGHTS, CDR2 YDEGEE. Trimming cost V 2 bases and J 9 bases, with 15 bases left between them. The CDR3 contains 13 residues. CDR3 protein: CASSFQRITAQYF. The CDR3, as DNA: TGTGCCAGCAGCTTCCAACGGATCACGGCGCAGTACTTC.

This clonotype was seen more than once but under ten times. This CDR3 reads CASSSPNAEAFF. The CDR3 bases are TGTGCCAGCAGTTCGCCTAACGCCGAAGCTTTCTTT. The chain uses TRBV2 and TRBJ1-1, with D hard to call. Deletions cut 5 bases from V and 8 bases from J, with 12 bases between. The CDR3 runs to 12 residues. Per germline, CDR1 SNHLY and CDR2 FYNNEI.